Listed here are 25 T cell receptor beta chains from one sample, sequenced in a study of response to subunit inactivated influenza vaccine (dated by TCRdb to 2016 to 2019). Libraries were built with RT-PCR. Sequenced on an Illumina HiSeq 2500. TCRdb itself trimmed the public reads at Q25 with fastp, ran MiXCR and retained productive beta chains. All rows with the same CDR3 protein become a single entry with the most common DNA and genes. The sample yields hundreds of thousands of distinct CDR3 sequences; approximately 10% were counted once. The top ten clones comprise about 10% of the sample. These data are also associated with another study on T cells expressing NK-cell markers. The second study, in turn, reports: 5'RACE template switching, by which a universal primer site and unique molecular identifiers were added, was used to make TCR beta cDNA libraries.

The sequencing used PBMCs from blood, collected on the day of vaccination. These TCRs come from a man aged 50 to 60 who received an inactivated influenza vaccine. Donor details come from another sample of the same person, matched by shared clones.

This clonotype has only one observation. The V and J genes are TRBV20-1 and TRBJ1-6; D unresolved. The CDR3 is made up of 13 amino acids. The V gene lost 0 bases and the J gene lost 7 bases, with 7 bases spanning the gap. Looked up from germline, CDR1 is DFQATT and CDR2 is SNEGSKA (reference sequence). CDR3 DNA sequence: TGCAGTGCTAGAGATAGGTACAATTCACCCCTCCACTTT. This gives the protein CSARDRYNSPLHF.

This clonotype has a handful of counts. The CDR3 DNA reads as TGTGCCATCAGTGATCAAGCGAGCGAGCAGTTCTTC. Translated, it gives CAISDQASEQFF. The chain couples TRBV10-3 to TRBJ2-1; D not resolved. Trimming shortened V by 3 bases and J by 10 bases, and 10 bases separated the two germline ends. The CDR3 consists of 12 residues. Looked up from germline, CDR1 is ENHRY and CDR2 is SYGVKD.

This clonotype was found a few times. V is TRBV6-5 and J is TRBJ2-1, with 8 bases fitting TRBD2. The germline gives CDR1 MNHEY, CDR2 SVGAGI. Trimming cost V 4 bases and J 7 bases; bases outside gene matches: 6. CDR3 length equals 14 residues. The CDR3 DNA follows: TGTGCCAGCAGTTTCGGGGGGGGAGGGAATGAGCAGTTCTTC. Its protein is CASSFGGGGNEQFF.

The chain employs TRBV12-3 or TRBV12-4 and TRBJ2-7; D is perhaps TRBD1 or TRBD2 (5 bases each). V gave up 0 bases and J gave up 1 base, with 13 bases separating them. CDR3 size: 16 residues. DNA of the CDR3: TGTGCCAGCAGTTTAGCGCTTTCGGGGCGGTCCTACGAGCAGTACTTC. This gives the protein CASSLALSGRSYEQYF.

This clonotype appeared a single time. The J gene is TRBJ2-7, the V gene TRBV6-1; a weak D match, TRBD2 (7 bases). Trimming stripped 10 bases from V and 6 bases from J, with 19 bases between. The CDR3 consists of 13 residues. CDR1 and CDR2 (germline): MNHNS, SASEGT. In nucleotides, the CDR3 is TGTGCCACCGAATGGGGGGGGCTCGGCGAGCAGTACTTC. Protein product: CATEWGGLGEQYF.

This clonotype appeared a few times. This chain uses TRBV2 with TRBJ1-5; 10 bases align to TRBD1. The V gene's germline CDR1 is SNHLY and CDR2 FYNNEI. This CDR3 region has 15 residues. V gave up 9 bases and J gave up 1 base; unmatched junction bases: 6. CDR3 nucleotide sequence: TGTGCCAGTGGGGACAGGGGCCAGAGCAATCAGCCCCAGCATTTT. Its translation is CASGDRGQSNQPQHF.

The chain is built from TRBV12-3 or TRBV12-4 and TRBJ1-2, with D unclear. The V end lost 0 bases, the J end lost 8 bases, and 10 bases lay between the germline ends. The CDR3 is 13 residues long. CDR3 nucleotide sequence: TGTGCCAGCAGTTTAGCGCGAGGGAGCGGCTACACCTTC. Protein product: CASSLARGSGYTF.

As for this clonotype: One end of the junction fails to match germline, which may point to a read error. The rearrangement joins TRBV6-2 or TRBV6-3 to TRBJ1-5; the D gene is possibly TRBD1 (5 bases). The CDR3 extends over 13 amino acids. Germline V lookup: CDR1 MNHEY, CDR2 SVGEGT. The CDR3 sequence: CAGSSTVNQPQHF. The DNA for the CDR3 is TGTGCCGGCAGTTCGACAGTTAATCAGCCCCAGCATTTT.

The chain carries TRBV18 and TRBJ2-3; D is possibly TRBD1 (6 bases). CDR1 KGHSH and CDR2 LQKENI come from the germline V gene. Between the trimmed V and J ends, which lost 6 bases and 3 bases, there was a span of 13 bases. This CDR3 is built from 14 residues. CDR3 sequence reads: CASSHGTGTDTQYF. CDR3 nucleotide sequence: TGTGCCAGCTCTCACGGAACAGGGACAGATACGCAGTATTTT.

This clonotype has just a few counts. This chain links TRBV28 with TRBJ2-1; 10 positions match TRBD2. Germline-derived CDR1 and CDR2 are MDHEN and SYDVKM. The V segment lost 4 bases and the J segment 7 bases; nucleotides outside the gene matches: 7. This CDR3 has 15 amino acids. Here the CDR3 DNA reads TGTGCCAGCAGTTCCGCTAGCGGGAGTAGGAATGAGCAGTTCTTC. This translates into CASSSASGSRNEQFF.

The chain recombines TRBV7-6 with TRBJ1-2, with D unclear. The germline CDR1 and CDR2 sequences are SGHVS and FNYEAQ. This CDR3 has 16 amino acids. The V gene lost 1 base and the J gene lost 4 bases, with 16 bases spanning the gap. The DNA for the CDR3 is TGTGCCAGCAGCTTAGAATTTGCGGCAGGTTCCTATGGCTACACCTTC. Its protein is CASSLEFAAGSYGYTF.

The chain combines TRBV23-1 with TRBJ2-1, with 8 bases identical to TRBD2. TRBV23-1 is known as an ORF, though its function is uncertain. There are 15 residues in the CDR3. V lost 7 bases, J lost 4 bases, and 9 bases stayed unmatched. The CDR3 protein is CASKREGRPYNEQFF. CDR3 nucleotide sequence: TGCGCCAGCAAACGGGAGGGCCGTCCATACAATGAGCAGTTCTTC.

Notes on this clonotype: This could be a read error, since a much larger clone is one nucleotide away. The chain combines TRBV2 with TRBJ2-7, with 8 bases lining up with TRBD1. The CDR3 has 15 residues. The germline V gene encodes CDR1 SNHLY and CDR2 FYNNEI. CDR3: CASKTGQGVSFEQYF. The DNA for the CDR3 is TGTGCCAGCAAAACCGGACAGGGAGTTTCCTTCGAGCAGTACTTC.

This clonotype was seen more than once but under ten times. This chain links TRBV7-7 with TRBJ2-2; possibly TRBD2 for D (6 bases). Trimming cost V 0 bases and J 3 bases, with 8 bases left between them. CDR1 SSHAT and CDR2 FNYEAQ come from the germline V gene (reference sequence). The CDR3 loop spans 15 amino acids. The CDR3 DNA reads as TGTGCCAGCAGCTTAGCTAGCGGCCACACCGGGGAGCTGTTTTTT. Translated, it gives CASSLASGHTGELFF.

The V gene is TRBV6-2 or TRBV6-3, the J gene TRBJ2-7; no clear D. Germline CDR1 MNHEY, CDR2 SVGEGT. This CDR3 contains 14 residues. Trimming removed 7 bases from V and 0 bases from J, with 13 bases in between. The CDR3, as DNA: TGTGCCAGCATTTCCGGGTCAGCCTCCTACGAGCAGTACTTC. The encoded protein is CASISGSASYEQYF.

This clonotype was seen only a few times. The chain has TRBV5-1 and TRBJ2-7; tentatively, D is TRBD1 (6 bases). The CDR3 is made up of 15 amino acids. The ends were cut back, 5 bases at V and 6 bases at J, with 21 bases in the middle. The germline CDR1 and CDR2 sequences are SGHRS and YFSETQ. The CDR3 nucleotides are TGCGCCAGCAGATACACAGGGACGATAGACGGCGAGCAGTACTTC. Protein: CASRYTGTIDGEQYF.

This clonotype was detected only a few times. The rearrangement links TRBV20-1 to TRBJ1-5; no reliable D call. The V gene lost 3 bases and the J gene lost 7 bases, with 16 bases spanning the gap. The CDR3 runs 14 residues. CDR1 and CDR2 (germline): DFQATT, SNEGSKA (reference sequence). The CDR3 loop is CSASGETSRQPQHF. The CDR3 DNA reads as TGCAGTGCTAGTGGGGAGACCTCTCGACAGCCCCAGCATTTT.

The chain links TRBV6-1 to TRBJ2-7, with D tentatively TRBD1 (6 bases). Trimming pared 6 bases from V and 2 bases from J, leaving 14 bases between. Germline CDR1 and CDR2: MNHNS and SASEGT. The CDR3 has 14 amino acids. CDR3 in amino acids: CASSDGPGAYEQYF. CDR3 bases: TGTGCCAGCAGCGATGGGCCAGGGGCCTACGAGCAGTACTTC.

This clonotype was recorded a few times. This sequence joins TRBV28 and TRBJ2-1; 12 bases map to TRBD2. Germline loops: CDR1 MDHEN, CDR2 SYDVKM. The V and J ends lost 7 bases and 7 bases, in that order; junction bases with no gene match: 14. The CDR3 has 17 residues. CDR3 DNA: TGTGCCAGCATCCCTTGGGCTAGCGGGAGGGCTGGGAATGAGCAGTTCTTC. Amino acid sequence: CASIPWASGRAGNEQFF.

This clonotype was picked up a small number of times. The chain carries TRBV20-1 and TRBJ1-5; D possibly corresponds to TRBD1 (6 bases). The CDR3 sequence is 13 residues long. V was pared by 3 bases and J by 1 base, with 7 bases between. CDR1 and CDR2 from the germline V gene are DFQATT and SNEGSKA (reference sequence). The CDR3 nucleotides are TGCAGTGCTAGTACAGGGAGCAATCAGCCCCAGCATTTT. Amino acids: CSASTGSNQPQHF.

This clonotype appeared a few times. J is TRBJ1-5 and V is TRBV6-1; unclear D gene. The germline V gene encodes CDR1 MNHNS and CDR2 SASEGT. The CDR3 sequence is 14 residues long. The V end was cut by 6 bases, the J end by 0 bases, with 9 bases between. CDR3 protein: CASSGVYSNQPQHF. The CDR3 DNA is TGTGCCAGCAGCGGGGTTTATAGCAATCAGCCCCAGCATTTT.

Here the CDR3 reads CASSYSFGNTYEQYF. The CDR3 region has the DNA TGTGCCAGCAGTTACTCCTTCGGTAATACCTACGAGCAGTACTTC. The chain carries TRBV6-5 and TRBJ2-7; unclear D gene. Trimming removed 0 bases from V and 2 bases from J, with 11 bases in between. The germline gives CDR1 MNHEY, CDR2 SVGAGI. The CDR3 runs 15 residues.

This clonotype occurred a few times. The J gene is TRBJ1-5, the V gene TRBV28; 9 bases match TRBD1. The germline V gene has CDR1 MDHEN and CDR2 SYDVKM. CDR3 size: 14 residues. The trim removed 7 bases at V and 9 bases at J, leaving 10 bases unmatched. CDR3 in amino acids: CASISGQGATPQHF. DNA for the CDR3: TGTGCCAGCATTTCGGGACAGGGTGCAACGCCCCAGCATTTT.

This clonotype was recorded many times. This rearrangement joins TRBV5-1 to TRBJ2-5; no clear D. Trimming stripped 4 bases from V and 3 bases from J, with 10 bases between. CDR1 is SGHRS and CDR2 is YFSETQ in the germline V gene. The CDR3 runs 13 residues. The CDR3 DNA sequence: TGCGCCAGCAGCCCCGGACGGAAAGAGACCCAGTACTTC. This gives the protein CASSPGRKETQYF.

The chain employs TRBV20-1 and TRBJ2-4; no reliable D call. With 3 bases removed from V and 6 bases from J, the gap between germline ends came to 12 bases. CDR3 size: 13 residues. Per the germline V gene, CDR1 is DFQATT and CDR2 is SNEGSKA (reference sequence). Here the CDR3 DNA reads TGCAGTGCTAGTGCCCCTGTGGGAAACATTCAGTACTTC. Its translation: CSASAPVGNIQYF.